The 16 T cell receptor beta chains in this list originate from one sample, sequenced in a study of blood T cell repertoires in COVID-19 (dated by TCRdb to 2018 to 2020). Library prep was done by the immunoSEQ multiplex PCR assay. Imported from immuneACCESS, the table was reduced by TCRdb to in-frame sequences with V and J called. These copies leave out some clones; in studies compared against another copy, an unresolved V gene accounts for under half, and the cause of the remainder is not known. The sample table holds more than 150,000 clones, of which 80% to 90% were seen once. Together, the top ten hold 10% to 15% of the sample. The sample taken for sequencing was PBMCs or T cells enriched from blood (not recorded which). All receptors derive from a middle-aged man who had recovered from COVID-19.

The chain has TRBV1 and TRBJ2-7; the D segment call TRBD2 is taken from the table without a DNA check. TRBV1 constitutes a pseudogene. The CDR3 is 17 amino acids. The CDR3: CTSSQDRPAGGPKEQYF. Written as DNA, the CDR3 is TGCACCAGCAGCCAAGATCGCCCAGCGGGAGGGCCAAAAGAGCAGTACTTC.

V is TRBV4-2 and J is TRBJ2-1; 8 positions agree with TRBD2. V was pared by 4 bases and J by 4 bases, with 9 bases of the junction left unmatched. CDR3 length equals 16 residues. Germline V lookup: CDR1 LGHNA, CDR2 YNFKEQ. CDR3 residues: CASSRNSGLVYNEQFF. CDR3 coding DNA: TGTGCCAGCAGCCGCAACTCGGGACTAGTATACAATGAGCAGTTCTTC.

The chain is built from TRBV2 and TRBJ1-5; D remains ambiguous. CDR1 is SNHLY and CDR2 is FYNNEI in the germline V gene. CDR3 size: 14 residues. Trimming left V 4 bases short and J 7 bases short, with 14 bases between. The CDR3 DNA is TGTGCCAGCAGTGTAGTGGGCTTTCAACAGCCCCAGCATTTT. As protein: CASSVVGFQQPQHF.

This rearrangement joins TRBV3-1 (or the pseudogene TRBV3-2) to TRBJ2-5, with D perhaps matching TRBD2 (6 bases). The germline V and J ends were trimmed by 6 bases and 4 bases, with 12 bases remaining between them. Germline V gives CDR1 LGHDT, CDR2 YNNKEL (reference sequence). CDR3 length: 13 amino acids. This CDR3 reads CASSHDGGETQYF. The CDR3 nucleotides read TGTGCCAGCAGTCACGACGGGGGAGAGACCCAGTACTTC.

V and J are TRBV6-6 and TRBJ2-2; 7 bases map to TRBD1. Germline CDR1 MNHNY, CDR2 SVGAGI (reference sequence). Trimming took 6 bases from V and 4 from J; bases not matched to a gene: 11. CDR3 length: 16 residues. The DNA for the CDR3 is TGTGCCAGCAGACTAACCCCGGGACAGCCCACCGGGGAGCTGTTTTTT. Its translation is CASRLTPGQPTGELFF.

This chain links TRBV6-5 with TRBJ2-2; D remains unclear. Germline values: CDR1 MNHEY, CDR2 SVGAGI. V was clipped by 0 bases and J by 7 bases, with 15 bases between them. The CDR3 spans 16 residues. CDR3 bases: TGTGCCAGCAGTTACTCGTTACTACCTCCCGGCGGGGAGCTGTTTTTT. It is translated as CASSYSLLPPGGELFF.

The J gene is TRBJ2-7, the V gene TRBV4-1, with TRBD2 matching over 11 bases. The CDR3 spans 16 residues. Germline V CDR1 and CDR2: MGHRA, YSYEKL. V dropped 4 bases and J dropped 5; count of bases not matched to a gene: 10. In nucleotides, the CDR3 is TGCGCCAGCAGCCCCCGGGAGATAGCGGGAGGGGACGAGCAGTACTTC. This codes for CASSPREIAGGDEQYF.

V is TRBV7-2 and J is TRBJ1-1, with 10 bases lining up with TRBD1. The ends lost 2 bases at V and 4 bases at J; junction bases unmatched: 4. The germline V gene encodes CDR1 SGHTA and CDR2 FQGNSA. CDR3 size: 15 residues. The CDR3 DNA follows: TGTGCCAGCAGCTTATTGACAGGGGGCCGCACTGAAGCTTTCTTT. It codes for CASSLLTGGRTEAFF.

The chain links TRBV6-1 to TRBJ2-1; no clear D. V was shortened by 3 bases and J by 5 bases, with 8 bases between the two germline ends. This CDR3 is built from 13 residues. CDR1 and CDR2 from the germline V gene are MNHNS and SASEGT. The CDR3 nucleotides are TGTGCCAGCAGTGAGTCTACCAACAATGAGCAGTTCTTC. Its protein product is CASSESTNNEQFF.

The chain combines TRBV3-1 (or the pseudogene TRBV3-2) with TRBJ2-3; 13 bases match TRBD2. J was trimmed by 0 bases and V by 0 bases; bases with no gene match: 6. CDR3 length equals 19 residues. CDR1 is LGHDT and CDR2 is YNNKEL in the germline V gene (reference sequence). The CDR3 region is CASSQDRRLAGGSTDTQYF. In DNA, the CDR3 is TGTGCCAGCAGCCAAGACAGGCGACTAGCGGGGGGTAGCACAGATACGCAGTATTTT.

The chain employs TRBV10-2 and TRBJ1-4; TRBD1 might be the D (6 bases). Germline CDR1 is WSHSY and CDR2 is SAAADI. CDR3 length equals 14 residues. V was trimmed by 6 bases and J by 8 bases, leaving 16 bases between them. CDR3 DNA sequence: TGCGCCAGCAGCAGCAGGGGCACTGGAGAAAAACTGTTTTTT. Encoded protein: CASSSRGTGEKLFF.

The chain joins TRBV7-9 to TRBJ2-1; 8 nucleotides align to TRBD2. This CDR3 is 15 amino acids long. J lost 5 bases, V lost 3 bases, and 6 bases had no gene match. The germline V gene encodes CDR1 SEHNR and CDR2 FQNEAQ (reference sequence). The CDR3, as DNA: TGTGCCAGCAGCTTTGGTACTAGCGGACACAATGAGCAGTTCTTC. Translating gives CASSFGTSGHNEQFF.

The chain links TRBV7-2 to TRBJ1-1; 7 bases align to TRBD1. CDR1 is SGHTA and CDR2 is FQGNSA in the germline V gene. The CDR3 totals 15 residues. V was clipped by 5 bases and J by 1 base; unmatched bases: 7. The CDR3 DNA is TGTGCCAGCAGCAAAGCCGGGACAGCGAACACTGAAGCTTTCTTT. Translation gives CASSKAGTANTEAFF.

This clone is a singleton in its sample. The V gene is TRBV28, the J gene TRBJ2-2, with D perhaps TRBD2 (5 bases). From germline, CDR1 is MDHEN and CDR2 SYDVKM. The CDR3 runs to 14 residues. Trimming took off 3 bases at V and 7 bases at J, with 12 bases between the two ends. CDR3 in amino acids: CASSLSGLVGELFF. CDR3 nucleotide sequence: TGTGCCAGCAGTTTGTCGGGGTTGGTCGGGGAGCTGTTTTTT.

The gene calls are TRBV7-3 and TRBJ2-1; possibly TRBD2 for D (6 bases). Looked up from germline, CDR1 is SGHTA and CDR2 is FQGTGA. This CDR3 comprises 14 residues. Deletions cut 5 bases from V and 8 bases from J, with 16 bases between. This CDR3 reads CASSDTTSSDEQFF. CDR3 bases: TGTGCCAGCAGCGACACAACTAGCAGTGATGAGCAGTTCTTC.

A word on this clone: This specimen includes other DNA sequences encoding the same CDR3. This rearrangement joins TRBV9 to TRBJ2-2, with TRBD1 matching over 7 bases. Looked up from germline, CDR1 is SGDLS and CDR2 is YYNGEE. J was trimmed by 5 bases and V by 0 bases; bases with no gene match: 4. This CDR3 has 15 amino acids. CDR3 region: CASSVVGGNTGELFF. The CDR3 nucleotides are TGTGCCAGCAGCGTAGTAGGGGGCAATACCGGGGAGCTGTTTTTT.